The 13 T cell receptor beta chains below come from one sample, sequenced in a study of OX40 agonist ivuxolimab in advanced cancers. The table came from immunoSEQ multiplex PCR; TCRdb's copy has only in-frame clones and leaves some out. The repertoire consists of more than 50,000 clones, with more than 75% occurring once and the leading ten covering roughly 4.5%. Sequenced here: CD4+ or CD8+ T cells sorted from blood, sampled in a trial of the OX40 agonist ivuxolimab. These receptors were obtained from an adult with an advanced solid tumor such as melanoma, head and neck, liver or kidney cancer.

This sequence joins TRBV29-1 and TRBJ1-2, with D possibly being TRBD1 (5 bases). The V and J ends lost 4 bases and 4 bases respectively, with 7 bases between them. Per germline, CDR1 SQVTM and CDR2 ANQGSEA. The CDR3 totals 11 residues. DNA for the CDR3: TGCAGCGTTGCCGACAGCTATGGCTACACCTTC. This gives the protein CSVADSYGYTF.

This rearrangement joins TRBV7-2 to TRBJ1-2; D is perhaps TRBD1 (6 bases). Germline CDR1 SGHTA, CDR2 FQGNSA. The CDR3 totals 14 residues. Trimming removed 5 bases from V and 7 bases from J, with 17 bases in between. The CDR3 DNA reads as TGTGCCAGCAGCGTACAGGGTCCCTCCTTTGGCTACACCTTC. Translated, it gives CASSVQGPSFGYTF.

The rearrangement links TRBV19 to TRBJ1-6, with D perhaps TRBD1 (6 bases). CDR3 length: 15 amino acids. CDR1 is LNHDA, CDR2 SQIVND, per germline (reference sequence). V was shortened by 9 bases and J by 0 bases, with 12 bases between the two germline ends. CDR3 coding DNA: TGTGCCAGCAGTCAGGGGAGCTCCTATAATTCACCCCTCCACTTT. This codes for CASSQGSSYNSPLHF.

J is TRBJ2-7 and V is TRBV2, with D hard to call. V was pared by 2 bases and J by 0 bases, with 11 bases between. There are 15 residues in the CDR3. CDR1 and CDR2 (germline): SNHLY, FYNNEI. This chain's CDR3 is CASSETLAVSYEQYF. The DNA for the CDR3 is TGTGCCAGCAGTGAAACCTTGGCGGTCTCCTACGAGCAGTACTTC.

J is TRBJ2-5 and V is TRBV11-2; unclear D gene. The CDR3 has 13 amino acids. Germline V gene lookup returns CDR1 SGHAT and CDR2 FQNNGV. Trimming stripped 5 bases from V and 1 base from J, with 8 bases between. DNA of the CDR3: TGTGCCAGCAGCCAGTCTGCCCAAGAGACCCAGTACTTC. This translates into CASSQSAQETQYF. Full variable domain (rest looked up from reference TRBV11-2 and TRBJ2-5): EAGVAQSPRYKIIEKRQSVAFWCNPISGHATLYWYQQILGQGPKLLIQFQNNGVVDDSQLPKDRFSAERLKGVDSTLKIQPAKLEDSAVYLCASSQSAQETQYFGPGTRLLVL.

The chain carries TRBV7-9 and TRBJ2-4; possibly TRBD1 for D (6 bases). Trimming pared 5 bases from V and 8 bases from J, leaving 19 bases between. The germline gives CDR1 SEHNR, CDR2 FQNEAQ (reference sequence). This CDR3 has 15 amino acids. The CDR3 spells CASSPASGDGDIQYF. Here the CDR3 DNA reads TGTGCCAGCAGCCCTGCATCAGGGGACGGCGACATTCAGTACTTC.

The chain carries TRBV19 and TRBJ2-5, with D possibly matching TRBD2 (6 bases). From germline, CDR1 is LNHDA and CDR2 SQIVND (reference sequence). The CDR3 covers 12 residues. Trimming removed 5 bases from V and 8 bases from J, with 12 bases in between. DNA for the CDR3: TGTGCCAGTAGTTCGGACTATGGTACCCAGTACTTC. It codes for CASSSDYGTQYF. Using reference TRBV19 and TRBJ2-5 for the parts outside the CDR3, the full variable domain is DGGITQSPKYLFRKEGQNVTLSCEQNLNHDAMYWYRQDPGQGLRLIYYSQIVNDFQKGDIAEGYSVSREKKESFPLTVTSAQKNPTAFYLCASSSDYGTQYFGPGTRLLVL.

The chain couples TRBV7-9 to TRBJ2-7; D perhaps matches TRBD2 (7 bases). V was trimmed by 4 bases and J by 0 bases, leaving 16 bases between them. Germline lookup yields CDR1 SEHNR and CDR2 FQNEAQ (reference sequence). CDR3 length: 16 residues. The DNA of the CDR3 is TGTGCCAGCAGCTCCGTTAGGGGGGGGTTCTCCTACGAGCAGTACTTC. This translates into CASSSVRGGFSYEQYF.

The chain combines TRBV4-1 with TRBJ2-1, with TRBD2 matching over 9 bases. Trimming removed 1 base from V and 7 bases from J; junction bases left unmatched: 14. This CDR3 region has 18 residues. Germline values: CDR1 MGHRA, CDR2 YSYEKL. CDR3 in DNA: TGCGCCAGCAGCCAAGGTGGAACGGGGGGACTAGCCGGTAATGAGCAGTTCTTC. Protein sequence: CASSQGGTGGLAGNEQFF.

The CDR3 nucleotides read TGTGCCAGCAGTTTCTACGGTGGTGGATCCTACGAGCAGTACTTC. Translating it yields CASSFYGGGSYEQYF. The rearrangement uses TRBV27 and TRBJ2-7; D is unclear. The ends were cut back, 3 bases at V and 1 base at J, with 13 bases in the middle. Per the germline V gene, CDR1 is MNHEY and CDR2 is SMNVEV (reference sequence). CDR3 size: 15 residues.

This chain uses TRBV5-1 with TRBJ2-5; D may be TRBD1 (6 bases). V was pared by 3 bases and J by 3 bases, with 15 bases between. The CDR3 is 15 residues long. CDR1 SGHRS and CDR2 YFSETQ come from the germline V gene. CDR3 DNA sequence: TGCGCCAGCAGCTGGGGGTTGGCAGGGGAAGAGACCCAGTACTTC. It encodes CASSWGLAGEETQYF.

In this sample, this clone turned up a few times. This specimen includes other DNA sequences encoding the same CDR3. The chain uses TRBV10-3 and TRBJ1-5; D is undetermined. Trimming took off 2 bases at V and 1 base at J, with 6 bases between the two ends. The V gene's germline CDR1 is ENHRY and CDR2 SYGVKD. This CDR3 is 14 amino acids long. The CDR3 nucleotides read TGTGCCATCAGTGAGAACCCAAGCAATCAGCCCCAGCATTTT. This encodes CAISENPSNQPQHF.

This sequence joins TRBV6-1 and TRBJ1-2; 8 positions agree with TRBD1. This CDR3 comprises 12 residues. Germline trimming cut 8 bases from V and 5 bases from J; bases unmatched to any gene: 4. From germline, CDR1 is MNHNS and CDR2 SASEGT. The CDR3 bases are TGTGCCAGCGACTACAGGGGGTATGGCTACACCTTC. Its translation is CASDYRGYGYTF.